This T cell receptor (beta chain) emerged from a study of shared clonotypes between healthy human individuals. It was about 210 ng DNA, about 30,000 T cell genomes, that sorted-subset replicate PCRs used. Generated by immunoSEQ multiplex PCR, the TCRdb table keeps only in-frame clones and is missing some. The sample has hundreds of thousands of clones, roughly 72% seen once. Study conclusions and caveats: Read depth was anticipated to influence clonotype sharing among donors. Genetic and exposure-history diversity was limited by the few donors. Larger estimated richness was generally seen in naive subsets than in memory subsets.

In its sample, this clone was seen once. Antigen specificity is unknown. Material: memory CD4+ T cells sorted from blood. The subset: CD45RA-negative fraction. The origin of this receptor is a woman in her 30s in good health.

For the CDR3, the DNA is TGCGCCAGCAGCTTGACAAGGACTAATGAAAAACTGTTTTTT. Translating gives CASSLTRTNEKLFF. This chain joins TRBV5-1 and TRBJ1-4; D not certain. Germline CDR1 SGHRS, CDR2 YFSETQ. The CDR3 runs to 14 residues. V was trimmed by 1 base and J by 2 bases, leaving 6 bases between them.